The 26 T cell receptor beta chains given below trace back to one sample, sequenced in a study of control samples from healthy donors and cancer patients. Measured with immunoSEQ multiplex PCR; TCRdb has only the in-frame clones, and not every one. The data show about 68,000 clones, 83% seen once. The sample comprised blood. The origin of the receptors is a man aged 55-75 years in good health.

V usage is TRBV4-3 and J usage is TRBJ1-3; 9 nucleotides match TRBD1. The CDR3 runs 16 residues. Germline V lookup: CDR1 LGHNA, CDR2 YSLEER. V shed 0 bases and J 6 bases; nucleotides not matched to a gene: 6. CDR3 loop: CASSQDLRDRENTIYF. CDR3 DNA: TGCGCCAGCAGCCAAGACCTCCGGGACAGGGAAAACACCATATATTTT.

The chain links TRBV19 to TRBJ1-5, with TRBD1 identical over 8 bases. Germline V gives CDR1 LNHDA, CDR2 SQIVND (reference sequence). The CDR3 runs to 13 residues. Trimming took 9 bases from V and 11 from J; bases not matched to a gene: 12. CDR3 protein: CASTDRAYRTQHF. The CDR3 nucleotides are TGTGCCAGCACGGACAGGGCTTACAGGACCCAGCATTTT.

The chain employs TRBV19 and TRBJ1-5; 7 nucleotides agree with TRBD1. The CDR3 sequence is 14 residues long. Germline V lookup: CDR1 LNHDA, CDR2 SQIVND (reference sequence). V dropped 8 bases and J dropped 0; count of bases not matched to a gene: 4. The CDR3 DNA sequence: TGTGCCAGTCAGGGGGTAAATAGCAATCAGCCCCAGCATTTT. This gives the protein CASQGVNSNQPQHF.

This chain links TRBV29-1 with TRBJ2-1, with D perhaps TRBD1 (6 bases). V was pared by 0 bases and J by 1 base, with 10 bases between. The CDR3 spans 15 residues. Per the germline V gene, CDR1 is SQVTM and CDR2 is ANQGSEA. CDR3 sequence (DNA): TGCAGCGTTGAAGACAGGGGTGGGTCCTACAATGAGCAGTTCTTC. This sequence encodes CSVEDRGGSYNEQFF.

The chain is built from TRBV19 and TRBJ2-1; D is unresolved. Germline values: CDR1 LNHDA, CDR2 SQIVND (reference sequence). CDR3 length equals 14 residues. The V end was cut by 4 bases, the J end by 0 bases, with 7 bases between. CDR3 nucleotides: TGTGCCAGTAGTACAGGTCTCTCCTACAATGAGCAGTTCTTC. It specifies CASSTGLSYNEQFF.

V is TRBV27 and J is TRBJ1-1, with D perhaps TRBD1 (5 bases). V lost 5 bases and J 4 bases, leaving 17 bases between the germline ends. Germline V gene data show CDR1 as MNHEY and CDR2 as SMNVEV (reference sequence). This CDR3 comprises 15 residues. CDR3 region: CASSLLGGLGTEAFF. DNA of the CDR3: TGTGCCAGCAGTCTCCTCGGGGGTTTAGGCACTGAAGCTTTCTTT.

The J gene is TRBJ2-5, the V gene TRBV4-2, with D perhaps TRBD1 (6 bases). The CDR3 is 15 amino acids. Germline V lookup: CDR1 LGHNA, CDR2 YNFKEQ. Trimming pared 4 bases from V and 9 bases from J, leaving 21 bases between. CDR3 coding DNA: TGTGCCAGCAGCCGCGCATACCGGGACAACGAGGCCCAGTACTTC. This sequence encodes CASSRAYRDNEAQYF.

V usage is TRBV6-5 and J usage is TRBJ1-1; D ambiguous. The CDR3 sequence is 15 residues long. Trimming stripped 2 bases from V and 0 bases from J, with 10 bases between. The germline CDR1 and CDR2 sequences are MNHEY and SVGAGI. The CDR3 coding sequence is TGTGCCAGCAGTTACGCGGGCCGACTGAACACTGAAGCTTTCTTT. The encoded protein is CASSYAGRLNTEAFF.

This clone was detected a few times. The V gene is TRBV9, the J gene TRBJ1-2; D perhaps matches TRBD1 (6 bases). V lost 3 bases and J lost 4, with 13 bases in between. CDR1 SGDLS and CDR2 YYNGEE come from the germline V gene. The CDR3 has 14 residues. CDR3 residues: CASSAHREFYGYTF. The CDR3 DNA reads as TGTGCCAGCAGCGCACACAGGGAGTTCTATGGCTACACCTTC.

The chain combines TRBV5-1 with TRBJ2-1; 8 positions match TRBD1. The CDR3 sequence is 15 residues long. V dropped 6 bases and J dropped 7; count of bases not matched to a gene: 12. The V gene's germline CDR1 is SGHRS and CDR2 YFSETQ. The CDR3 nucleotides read TGCGCCAGCACCACAGATTCGACAGGGGCAAATGAGCAGTTCTTC. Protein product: CASTTDSTGANEQFF.

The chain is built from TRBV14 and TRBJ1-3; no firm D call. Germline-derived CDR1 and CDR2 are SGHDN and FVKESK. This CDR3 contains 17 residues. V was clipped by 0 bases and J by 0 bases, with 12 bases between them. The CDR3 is CASSQEEGFSSGNTIYF. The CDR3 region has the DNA TGTGCCAGCAGCCAAGAGGAGGGCTTTTCCTCTGGAAACACCATATATTTT.

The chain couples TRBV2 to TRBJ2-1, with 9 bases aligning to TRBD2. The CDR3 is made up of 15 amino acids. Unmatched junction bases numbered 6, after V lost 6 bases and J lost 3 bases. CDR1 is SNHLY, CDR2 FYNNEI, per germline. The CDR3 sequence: CASRLTSGGYNEQFF. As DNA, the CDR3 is TGTGCCAGCAGACTGACTAGCGGAGGCTACAATGAGCAGTTCTTC.

The CDR3 is CASSETEVNYEQYF. The CDR3 DNA reads as TGTGCCAGCAGTGAAACTGAGGTTAACTACGAGCAGTACTTC. The rearrangement joins TRBV28 to TRBJ2-7; unclear D gene. Germline V gene sequence: CDR1 MDHEN, CDR2 SYDVKM. V gave up 5 bases and J gave up 3 bases, with 14 bases separating them. This CDR3 has 14 amino acids.

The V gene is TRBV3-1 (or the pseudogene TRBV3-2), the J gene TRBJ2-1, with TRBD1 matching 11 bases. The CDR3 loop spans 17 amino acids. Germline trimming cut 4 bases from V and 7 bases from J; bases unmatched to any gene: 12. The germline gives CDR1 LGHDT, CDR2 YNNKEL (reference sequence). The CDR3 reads CASSLRSGTGGGNEQFF. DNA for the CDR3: TGTGCCAGCAGCCTGCGGAGCGGGACAGGGGGGGGTAATGAGCAGTTCTTC.

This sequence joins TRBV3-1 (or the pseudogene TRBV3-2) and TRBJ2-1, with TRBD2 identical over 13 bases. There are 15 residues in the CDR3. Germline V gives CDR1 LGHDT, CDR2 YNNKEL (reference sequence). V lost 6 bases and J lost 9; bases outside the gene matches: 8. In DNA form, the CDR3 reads TGTGCCAGCAGTCCGGGACTAGCGGGAATGGGTGAGCAGTTCTTC. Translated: CASSPGLAGMGEQFF.

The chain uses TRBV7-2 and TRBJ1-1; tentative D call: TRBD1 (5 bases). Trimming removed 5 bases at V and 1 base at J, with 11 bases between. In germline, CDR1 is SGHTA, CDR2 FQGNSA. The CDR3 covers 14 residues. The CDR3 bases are TGTGCCAGCAGCGGCCAGGGACGGAACACTGAAGCTTTCTTT. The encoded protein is CASSGQGRNTEAFF.

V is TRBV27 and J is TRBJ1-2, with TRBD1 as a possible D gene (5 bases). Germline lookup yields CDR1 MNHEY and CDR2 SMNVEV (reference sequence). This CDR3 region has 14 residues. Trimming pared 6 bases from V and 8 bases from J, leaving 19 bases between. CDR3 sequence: CASRKPGQRGGYTF. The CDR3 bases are TGTGCCAGCAGGAAACCCGGGCAGAGGGGAGGCTACACCTTC.

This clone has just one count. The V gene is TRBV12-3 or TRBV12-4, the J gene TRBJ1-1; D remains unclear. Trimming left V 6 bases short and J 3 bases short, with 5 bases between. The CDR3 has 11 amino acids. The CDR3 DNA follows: TGTGCCAGCAGAGTAGACACTGAAGCTTTCTTT. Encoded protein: CASRVDTEAFF.

The DNA for the CDR3 is TGTGCCAGCAGTTCCCGGGAAGACGGAAACACCATATATTTT. Its protein product is CASSSREDGNTIYF. This chain connects TRBV6-1 to TRBJ1-3, with D unresolved. Trimming cost V 5 bases and J 4 bases, with 12 bases left between them. This CDR3 comprises 14 residues. The germline CDR1 and CDR2 sequences are MNHNS and SASEGT.

The CDR3 DNA reads TGTGCCAGCAGTTACTCCAAGACAGGGAATGGTCAGCCCCAGCATTTT. Its translation: CASSYSKTGNGQPQHF. This rearrangement joins TRBV6-5 to TRBJ1-5; 7 bases are a match to TRBD1. This CDR3 region has 16 residues. Germline V gene data show CDR1 as MNHEY and CDR2 as SVGAGI. With V trimmed by 0 bases and J by 6 bases, 8 bases remained unmatched.

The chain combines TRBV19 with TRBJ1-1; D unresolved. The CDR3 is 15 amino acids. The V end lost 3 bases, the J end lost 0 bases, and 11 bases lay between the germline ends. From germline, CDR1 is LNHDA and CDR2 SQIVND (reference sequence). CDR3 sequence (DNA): TGTGCCAGTAGTATGTCACAACTTATGAACACTGAAGCTTTCTTT. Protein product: CASSMSQLMNTEAFF. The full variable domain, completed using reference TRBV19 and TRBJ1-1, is DGGITQSPKYLFRKEGQNVTLSCEQNLNHDAMYWYRQDPGQGLRLIYYSQIVNDFQKGDIAEGYSVSREKKESFPLTVTSAQKNPTAFYLCASSMSQLMNTEAFFGQGTRLTVV.

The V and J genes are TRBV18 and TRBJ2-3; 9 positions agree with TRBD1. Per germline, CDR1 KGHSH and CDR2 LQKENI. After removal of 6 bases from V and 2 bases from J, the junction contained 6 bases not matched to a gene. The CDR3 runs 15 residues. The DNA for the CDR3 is TGTGCCAGCTCGTCCGGGACAGGGTACACAGATACGCAGTATTTT. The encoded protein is CASSSGTGYTDTQYF. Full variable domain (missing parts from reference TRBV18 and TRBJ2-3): NAGVMQNPRHLVRRRGQEARLRCSPMKGHSHVYWYRQLPEEGLKFMVYLQKENIIDESGMPKERFSAEFPKEGPSILRIQQVVRGDSAAYFCASSSGTGYTDTQYFGPGTRLTVL.

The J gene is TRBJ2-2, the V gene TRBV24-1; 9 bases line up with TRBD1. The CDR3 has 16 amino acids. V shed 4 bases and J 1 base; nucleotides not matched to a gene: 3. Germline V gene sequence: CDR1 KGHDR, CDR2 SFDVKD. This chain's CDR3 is CATSDPDRGNTGELFF. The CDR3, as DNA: TGTGCCACCAGTGACCCGGACAGGGGGAACACCGGGGAGCTGTTTTTT.

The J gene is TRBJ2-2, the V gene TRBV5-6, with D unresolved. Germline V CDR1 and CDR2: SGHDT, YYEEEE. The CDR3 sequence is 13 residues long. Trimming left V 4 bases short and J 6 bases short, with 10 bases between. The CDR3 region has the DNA TGTGCCAGCAGCCCGATCGGAGCCGGGGAGCTGTTTTTT. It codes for CASSPIGAGELFF.

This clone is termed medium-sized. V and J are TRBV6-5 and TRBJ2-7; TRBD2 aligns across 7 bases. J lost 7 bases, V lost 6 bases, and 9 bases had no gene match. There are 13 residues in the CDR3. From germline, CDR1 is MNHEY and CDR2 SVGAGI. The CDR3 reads CASSAQGAGEQYF. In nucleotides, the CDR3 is TGTGCCAGCAGCGCCCAGGGAGCGGGGGAGCAGTACTTC.

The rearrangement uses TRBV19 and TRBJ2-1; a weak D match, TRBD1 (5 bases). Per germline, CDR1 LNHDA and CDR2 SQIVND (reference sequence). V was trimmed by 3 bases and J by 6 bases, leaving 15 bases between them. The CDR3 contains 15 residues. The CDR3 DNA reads TGTGCCAGTAGTATCAGGGTAGCAGCGTTCAATGAGCAGTTCTTC. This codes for CASSIRVAAFNEQFF.